This TCR beta chain emerged from a study of T cells after yellow fever vaccination. By 5'RACE template switching, TCR cDNA was produced, with a universal primer site and UMIs added in the process. From the 5' RACE reads, TCRdb called clonotypes with MiXCR, one entry per CDR3 protein. The data show under 600,000 distinct CDR3 sequences, with 20% to 25% seen just once and about a sixth held by the top ten. Whole-study findings and limits: Post-booster repertoires contained most primary-vaccination clones again (roughly 95% CD4, approximately 86% CD8). Although most clonotypes did not, a small share appeared in both CD4 and CD8 compartments.

This CDR3 is 15 amino acids long. V was shortened by 6 bases and J by 0 bases, with 14 bases between the two germline ends. Looked up from germline, CDR1 is DFQATT and CDR2 is SNEGSKA (reference sequence). This clonotype appeared a few times. Its target is unknown. This TCR came from a young man who received the YFV17D yellow fever vaccine. Source: PBMCs, taken roughly 23 days after the first yellow fever vaccination. J is TRBJ2-2 and V is TRBV20-1, with a weak D call TRBD1 (5 bases). CDR3 DNA: TGCAGTGCGCAGACAGTCGGATCGAACACCGGGGAGCTGTTTTTT. It encodes CSAQTVGSNTGELFF.